This TCR beta chain was sequenced for a study of control samples from healthy donors and cancer patients. V lost 3 bases, J lost 3 bases, and 12 bases stayed unmatched. The germline V gene has CDR1 GTSNPN and CDR2 SVGIG (reference sequence). This CDR3 has 17 residues. Sequencing used immunoSEQ multiplex PCR; TCRdb keeps in-frame clones, though not all of them. The data hold 150,000 to 200,000 clones, with 85% to 90% observed a single time. The sample was blood. The rearrangement joins TRBV30 to TRBJ2-1, with 9 bases that match TRBD2. The TCR originated in a woman aged 25 to 45 in good health. The CDR3 reads CAWRLVAGAPIYNEQFF. The CDR3 DNA is TGTGCCTGGAGACTCGTAGCGGGGGCCCCGATCTACAATGAGCAGTTCTTC.